This record looks at one T cell receptor (beta chain) sequence and its context. Its antigen is as yet unknown. The data were obtained in a study of T cell repertoires in cytomegalovirus infection. As for the study in general: Public TCR beta signatures provided an indication of both CMV infection and a matching HLA type.

J gave up 1 base and V 2 bases, and 7 bases lay outside the gene matches. Per the germline V gene, CDR1 is MNHEY and CDR2 is SVGEGT. The CDR3 loop spans 17 amino acids. Notes on the study in general: What dominated the ex vivo response were HLA-C-restricted CMV-specific TCR beta clonotypes.

From the reads, TCRdb called clonotypes with MiXCR, one entry per CDR3 protein. This sample yields more than 150,000 distinct CDR3 sequences, of which roughly 19% are seen a single time; roughly 2.9% belongs to the top ten. The TCR sequence derives from a human donor in good health (CMV status not recorded). Some clones in this sample may be carry-over from other donors' samples. The sequenced sample was PBMCs. The gene calls are TRBV6-2 or TRBV6-3 and TRBJ2-5; 10 positions agree with TRBD2. The CDR3 nucleotides are TGTGCCAGCAGTTACGATCCGGGACTAGCGACCCAAGAGACCCAGTACTTC. Protein sequence: CASSYDPGLATQETQYF.